Listed here are 15 T cell receptor beta chains from one sample, sequenced in a study of early T cells in non-severe SARS-CoV-2 infection. TCRdb re-analysed the 5' RACE reads in MiXCR, keeping a single row per CDR3 protein. The repertoire has around 39,000 distinct CDR3 sequences, about 5.2% of them found once; the top ten carry around 5.8%. Sequencing was performed on whole blood, taken at baseline. These receptors were collected from an adult who was a healthcare worker with PCR-confirmed SARS-CoV-2 infection or an uninfected control (not recorded which).

This clonotype was seen repeatedly, ten times or more. The V call is TRBV7-9, the J call TRBJ2-5; D might be TRBD1 (6 bases). CDR3 length: 15 amino acids. Germline CDR1 is SEHNR and CDR2 is FQNEAQ (reference sequence). The V end lost 5 bases, the J end lost 0 bases, and 13 bases lay between the germline ends. In nucleotides, the CDR3 is TGTGCCAGCAGCCCGCGACAGGAAAACCAAGAGACCCAGTACTTC. Protein sequence: CASSPRQENQETQYF.

This rearrangement joins TRBV5-3 to TRBJ2-7; a possible D gene is TRBD2 (5 bases). TRBV5-3 is identified as an open reading frame with a role that is uncertain. V shed 0 bases and J shed 5 bases, with 12 bases lying between them. This CDR3 has 14 amino acids. The CDR3 nucleotides are TGTGCCAGAAGCTTGGGGAACCTAGCCGACGAGCAGTACGTC. Its protein product is CARSLGNLADEQYV.

This clonotype was detected many times. The rearrangement joins TRBV6-1 to TRBJ2-1; D may be TRBD2 (6 bases). Germline CDR1 reads MNHNS; CDR2 reads SASEGT. The CDR3 consists of 15 residues. V lost 4 bases, J lost 1 base, and 11 bases lay in between. The CDR3 region has the DNA TGTGCCAGCAGTGCTATGGCGGGATCCTACAATGAGCAGTTCTTC. Its protein is CASSAMAGSYNEQFF.

This clonotype was recorded at least ten times. The J gene is TRBJ1-1, the V gene TRBV19; a possible D gene is TRBD1 (6 bases). The CDR3 totals 15 residues. Trimming left V 5 bases short and J 5 bases short, with 18 bases between. Germline lookup yields CDR1 LNHDA and CDR2 SQIVND (reference sequence). The CDR3 is CASSRFAGGETEAFF. The CDR3 coding sequence is TGTGCCAGTAGTCGCTTTGCCGGGGGCGAGACTGAAGCTTTCTTT.

This clonotype showed up many times. In nucleotides, the CDR3 is TGTGCCAGCAGCTTAAGTGGCGCGGTCGGACTGAGCTCCTACAATGAGCAGTTCTTC. The encoded protein is CASSLSGAVGLSSYNEQFF. The chain joins TRBV7-2 to TRBJ2-1; D is possibly TRBD2 (5 bases). The CDR3 spans 19 residues. V was clipped by 2 bases and J by 0 bases, with 20 bases between them. CDR1 and CDR2 from the germline V gene are SGHTA and FQGNSA.

This clonotype was found many times. The V call is TRBV5-4, the J call TRBJ2-1; TRBD2 aligns across 9 bases. CDR1 is SGHNT, CDR2 YYREEE, per germline (reference sequence). The length of the CDR3 is 14 residues. V shed 3 bases, J shed 8 bases, and the junction held 6 bases outside the gene matches. The CDR3 nucleotides are TGTGCCAGCAGCTACGGCGGGAGGGAGGATGAGCAGTTCTTC. Amino acid sequence: CASSYGGREDEQFF.

The genes are TRBV6-5 and TRBJ1-5; D remains ambiguous. Deletions cut 6 bases from V and 3 bases from J, with 12 bases between. The CDR3 length is 14 residues. Germline lookup yields CDR1 MNHEY and CDR2 SVGAGI. In DNA form, the CDR3 reads TGTGCCAGCAGCCGTGACAAGACCAATCAGCCCCAGCATTTT. Its protein is CASSRDKTNQPQHF.

V and J are TRBV5-6 and TRBJ2-1; D gene uncertain. The CDR3 sequence is 15 residues long. Trimming removed 1 base at V and 4 bases at J, with 12 bases between. Germline CDR1 SGHDT, CDR2 YYEEEE. The CDR3, as DNA: TGTGCCAGCAGCTTGAGGCTTCTACTATACAATGAGCAGTTCTTC. Translated, it gives CASSLRLLLYNEQFF.

The chain carries TRBV4-1 and TRBJ2-1, with TRBD1 identical over 7 bases. V was clipped by 2 bases and J by 4 bases; unmatched bases: 14. CDR1 and CDR2 (germline): MGHRA, YSYEKL. The CDR3 sequence is 18 residues long. CDR3 DNA: TGCGCCAGCAGCCAACGGATAGGACAGGCGGCCCAGTACAATGAGCAGTTCTTC. Protein: CASSQRIGQAAQYNEQFF.

The chain has TRBV7-8 and TRBJ2-7; possible D gene TRBD1, 6 bases. The CDR3 contains 14 residues. V was trimmed by 1 base and J by 3 bases, leaving 10 bases between them. CDR1 SGHVS and CDR2 FQNEAQ come from the germline V gene. The CDR3 nucleotides are TGTGCCAGCAGCTTAGGGGTGGACAGCTACGAGCAGTACTTC. It codes for CASSLGVDSYEQYF.

This clonotype was found a few times. This chain uses TRBV5-4 with TRBJ1-4; no reliable D call. V was cut by 5 bases and J by 4 bases, with 12 bases left in between. From germline, CDR1 is SGHNT and CDR2 YYREEE (reference sequence). This CDR3 comprises 14 residues. The CDR3 is CASSTGPYNEKLFF. CDR3 coding DNA: TGTGCCAGCAGTACCGGGCCGTATAATGAAAAACTGTTTTTT.

This clonotype was seen at least ten times. The V and J genes are TRBV4-1 and TRBJ1-1; D unclear. V dropped 1 base and J dropped 1 base, with 10 bases sitting between them. The CDR3 totals 15 residues. Germline CDR1 and CDR2: MGHRA and YSYEKL. The CDR3 loop is CASSQGGRWNTEAFF. The CDR3 bases are TGCGCCAGCAGCCAAGGCGGGAGGTGGAACACTGAAGCTTTCTTT.

This clonotype was recorded at least ten times. The rearrangement links TRBV28 to TRBJ2-6; D possibly uses TRBD1 or TRBD2 (5 bases each). The V gene lost 6 bases and the J gene lost 0 bases, with 15 bases spanning the gap. Germline V CDR1 and CDR2: MDHEN, SYDVKM. The CDR3 has 17 amino acids. The DNA of the CDR3 is TGTGCCAGCAGCCGTCGGGGCAGGCTCTCTGGGGCCAACGTCCTGACTTTC. It encodes CASSRRGRLSGANVLTF.

There are many counts of this clonotype. The chain carries TRBV28 and TRBJ2-1; D gene unclear. V was shortened by 4 bases and J by 8 bases, with 9 bases between the two germline ends. Germline CDR1 is MDHEN and CDR2 is SYDVKM. This CDR3 is built from 12 residues. This CDR3 is CASSSKWDEQFF. The CDR3 DNA reads TGTGCCAGCAGTTCCAAGTGGGATGAGCAGTTCTTC. Supplemented by reference TRBV28 and TRBJ2-1, the full variable domain reads DVKVTQSSRYLVKRTGEKVFLECVQDMDHENMFWYRQDPGLGLRLIYFSYDVKMKEKGDIPEGYSVSREKKERFSLILESASTNQTSMYLCASSSKWDEQFFGPGTRLTVL.

This clonotype was found a few times. The chain joins TRBV18 to TRBJ1-1; tentative D call: TRBD1 (5 bases). The V end lost 5 bases, the J end lost 4 bases, and 11 bases lay between the germline ends. CDR1 and CDR2 from the germline V gene are KGHSH and LQKENI. There are 13 residues in the CDR3. CDR3 sequence reads: CASSGSGSTEAFF. The DNA of the CDR3 is TGTGCCAGCTCAGGGTCAGGGTCCACTGAAGCTTTCTTT.